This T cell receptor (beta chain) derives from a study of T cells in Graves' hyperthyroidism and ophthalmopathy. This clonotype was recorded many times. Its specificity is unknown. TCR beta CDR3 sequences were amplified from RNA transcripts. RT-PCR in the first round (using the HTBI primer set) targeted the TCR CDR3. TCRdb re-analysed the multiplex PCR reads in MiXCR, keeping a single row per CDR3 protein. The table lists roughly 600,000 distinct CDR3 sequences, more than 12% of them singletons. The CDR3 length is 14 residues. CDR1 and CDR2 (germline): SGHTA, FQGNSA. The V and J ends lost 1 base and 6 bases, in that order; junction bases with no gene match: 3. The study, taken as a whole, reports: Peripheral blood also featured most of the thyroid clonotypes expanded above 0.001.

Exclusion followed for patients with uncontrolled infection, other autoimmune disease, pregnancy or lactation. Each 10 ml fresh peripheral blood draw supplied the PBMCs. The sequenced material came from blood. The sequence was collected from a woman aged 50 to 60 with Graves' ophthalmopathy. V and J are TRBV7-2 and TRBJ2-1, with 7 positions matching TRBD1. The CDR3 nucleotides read TGTGCCAGCAGCTTAGACAACAGGGGCAATGAGCAGTTCTTC. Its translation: CASSLDNRGNEQFF.